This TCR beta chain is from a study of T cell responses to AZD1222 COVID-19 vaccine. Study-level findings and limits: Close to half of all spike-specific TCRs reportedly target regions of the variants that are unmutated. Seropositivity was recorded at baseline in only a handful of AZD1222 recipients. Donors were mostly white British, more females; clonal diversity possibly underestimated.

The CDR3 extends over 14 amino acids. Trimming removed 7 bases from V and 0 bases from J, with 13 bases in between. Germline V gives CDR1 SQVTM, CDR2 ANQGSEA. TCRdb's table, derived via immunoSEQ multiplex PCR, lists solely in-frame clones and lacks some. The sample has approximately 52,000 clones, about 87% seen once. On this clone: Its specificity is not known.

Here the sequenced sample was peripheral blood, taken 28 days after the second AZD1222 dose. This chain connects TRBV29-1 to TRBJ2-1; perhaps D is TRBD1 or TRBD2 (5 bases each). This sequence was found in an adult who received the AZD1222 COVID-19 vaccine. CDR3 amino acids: CSARGRSSYNEQFF. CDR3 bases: TGCAGCGCCCGGGGACGCAGCTCCTACAATGAGCAGTTCTTC.